A single sample is the source of the 2 T cell receptor beta chains below, sequenced in a study of T cells in women clearing cervical HPV infection. The assay was immunoSEQ multiplex PCR, and TCRdb's table has in-frame clones only and misses some. The specimen's table records around 19,000 clones. The source material was blood buffy coat. These receptors were obtained from a woman aged 18-69 years with a cervical HPV16 infection that either progressed to CIN3+ or cleared (not recorded which).

Concerning this clone itself: With the read ending 3 residues before the CDR3 end, the germline J gene is used to fill in that end. The chain joins TRBV30 to TRBJ1-1, with unresolved D. CDR1 and CDR2 from the germline V gene are GTSNPN and SVGIG (reference sequence). V was shortened by 1 base and J by 1 base, with 7 bases between the two germline ends. The CDR3 covers 13 residues. The sequenced CDR3 bases are TGTGCCTGGAGTGAACAGCCGAACACTGAA. Its protein is CAWSEQPNTE. The whole CDR3 protein is CAWSEQPNTEAFF. The full variable domain, its missing parts supplied by reference TRBV30 and TRBJ1-1, is SQTIHQWPATLVQPVGSPLSLECTVEGTSNPNLYWYRQAAGRGLQLLFYSVGIGQISSEVPQNLSASRPQDRQFILSSKKLLLSDSGFYLCAWSEQPNTEAFFGQGTRLTVV.

Remarks on this clone: The read is 3 residues too short to cover the CDR3 end, so that end is filled in from the germline J gene. This rearrangement joins TRBV5-3 to TRBJ1-5; TRBD1 might be the D (5 bases). TRBV5-3 is an ORF, with its function uncertain. CDR3 length equals 15 residues. V was pared by 5 bases and J by 2 bases, with 14 bases between. CDR3 bases read: TGTGCCAGAAGGGGGGGGACGTGGGGCAATCAGCCC. It encodes CARRGGTWGNQP. The whole CDR3 region reads CARRGGTWGNQPQHF.